This T cell receptor beta chain stems from a study of T cells in localized non-small cell lung cancer. Regarding the study as a whole: Uninvolved adjacent lung had more T cell clonality than any other tissue, topping tumor. Across samples, adjacent lung featured a median roughly 60 of the top 100 tumor clones. Heterogeneity is still possible, as just one tumor region was sequenced.

This CDR3 spans 16 amino acids. V lost 3 bases and J lost 0, with 10 bases in between. Germline V gene lookup returns CDR1 SGDLS and CDR2 YYNGEE. The data were produced by immunoSEQ multiplex PCR, yet TCRdb's version contains in-frame clones alone and is incomplete. The sample lists tens of thousands of clones, 80% occurring once. This clone was counted between two and nine times. Antigen unknown. The starting material was PBMCs, obtained before any cancer treatment. The clonotype was recovered from a man aged 40 to 69 with stage II squamous cell lung carcinoma. The chain combines TRBV9 with TRBJ1-6; D perhaps matches TRBD1 (5 bases). CDR3 nucleotide sequence: TGTGCCAGCAGCGCCCAGGGCAGCTCCTATAATTCACCCCTCCACTTT. This encodes CASSAQGSSYNSPLHF.